This entry is about one T cell receptor beta chain. The antigen remains undetermined. There are 14 residues in the CDR3. Per germline, CDR1 MDHEN and CDR2 SYDVKM. V lost 6 bases and J lost 2, with 13 bases in between. This record belongs to a study of cytomegalovirus exposure and HLA in healthy donors. Points from the study as a whole: The listing of 160 or so TCR beta chains classed them as cytomegalovirus-associated. A later analysis reportedly found fewer N-insertions in an Asian-associated ancestry cluster than the roughly 680-donor mean.

Vbeta (60) and Jbeta (13) primers were used in the PCR. Method: immunoSEQ multiplex PCR; TCRdb's copy keeps in-frame clones and lacks some. The sample comprises some 150,000 clones, 77% of which are singletons, and around 1.5% rests with the top ten. The sequence came from a woman in her thirties or forties in good health and CMV-seronegative. The rearrangement uses TRBV28 and TRBJ1-2; TRBD1 might be the D (6 bases). Material for sequencing was PBMCs. The CDR3 loop is CASRAGAQNYGYTF. CDR3 DNA sequence: TGTGCCAGCAGGGCGGGGGCGCAGAACTATGGCTACACCTTC.